This T cell receptor (beta chain) was observed in a study of cytomegalovirus exposure and HLA in healthy donors. Overall study results and limits: Reports indicated that the classifier achieved high specificity and sensitivity in diagnosing cytomegalovirus status. The study labeled under 200 TCR beta chains cytomegalovirus-associated.

The V gene end was trimmed by 11 bases and the J gene end by 8 bases; junction bases not matched to a gene: 13. CDR1 is MDHEN, CDR2 SYDVKM, per germline. This CDR3 has 14 amino acids. This clone was picked up one time. Antigen: not known. Sequencing was performed with immunoSEQ multiplex PCR; in TCRdb, only in-frame clones are kept and a portion is missing. The sample shows 150,000 to 200,000 clones, 85% to 90% of them seen only once. The receptor was derived from a woman aged 18-29 years in good health and CMV-seropositive. Sequencing input: PBMCs. V usage is TRBV28 and J usage is TRBJ2-2, with 8 bases matching TRBD2. Written as DNA, the CDR3 is TGTGCCGCGAAAGGACTAGCCCTCTGGGGGGAGCTGTTTTTT. It yields the protein CAAKGLALWGELFF.